Following are 12 T cell receptor beta chains from one sample sequenced in a study of cytomegalovirus exposure and HLA in healthy donors. The data were produced by immunoSEQ multiplex PCR, yet TCRdb's version contains in-frame clones alone and is incomplete. The sample has a few hundred thousand clones, more than 80% seen once. The sequencing sample was made of PBMCs. The receptors stem from a woman aged 18 to 35 in good health and CMV-seronegative.

V usage is TRBV29-1 and J usage is TRBJ2-7; 11 nucleotides agree with TRBD1. Trimming removed 7 bases from V and 3 bases from J; junction bases left unmatched: 8. Germline values: CDR1 SQVTM, CDR2 ANQGSEA. CDR3 length: 14 amino acids. CDR3 loop: CSASSGTGGYEQYF. The CDR3 DNA reads as TGCAGCGCTTCATCCGGGACAGGGGGCTACGAGCAGTACTTC.

The chain is built from TRBV5-1 and TRBJ2-1; D is uncertain. Germline CDR1 is SGHRS and CDR2 is YFSETQ. The ends were cut back, 0 bases at V and 0 bases at J, with 7 bases in the middle. The CDR3 is 15 amino acids. Here the CDR3 reads CASSLDMSSYNEQFF. CDR3 nucleotide sequence: TGCGCCAGCAGCTTGGATATGTCCTCCTACAATGAGCAGTTCTTC.

CDR3 loop: CASSPPVSYEQYF. The CDR3 nucleotides are TGTGCCAGTAGTCCCCCAGTAAGCTACGAGCAGTACTTC. The rearrangement links TRBV19 to TRBJ2-7; D is uncertain. CDR1 is LNHDA, CDR2 SQIVND, per germline (reference sequence). This CDR3 region has 13 residues. Trimming cost V 5 bases and J 3 bases, with 11 bases left between them. The full variable domain, in which reference TRBV19 and TRBJ2-7 provide the parts outside the CDR3, is DGGITQSPKYLFRKEGQNVTLSCEQNLNHDAMYWYRQDPGQGLRLIYYSQIVNDFQKGDIAEGYSVSREKKESFPLTVTSAQKNPTAFYLCASSPPVSYEQYFGPGTRLTVT.

This clone was seen just once. The rearrangement links TRBV11-1 to TRBJ2-1; maybe TRBD2 (6 bases). Trimming pared 5 bases from V and 0 bases from J, leaving 20 bases between. Germline V lookup: CDR1 SGHAT, CDR2 FQDESV (reference sequence). This CDR3 has 18 residues. The CDR3 DNA reads TGTGCCAGCAGCCGGGGGTCGGGGGACTCCAGCTCCTACAATGAGCAGTTCTTC. Protein product: CASSRGSGDSSSYNEQFF.

The chain uses TRBV10-3 and TRBJ1-2; D is perhaps TRBD1 (5 bases). V was cut by 7 bases and J by 2 bases, with 14 bases left in between. This CDR3 is built from 14 residues. Per germline, CDR1 ENHRY and CDR2 SYGVKD. CDR3 sequence (DNA): TGTGCCATCACTGCCCGGGGGGGGAACTATGGCTACACCTTC. Its translation is CAITARGGNYGYTF.

The chain joins TRBV19 to TRBJ1-5; D is unclear. This CDR3 spans 14 amino acids. Trimming stripped 4 bases from V and 4 bases from J, with 11 bases between. Germline lookup yields CDR1 LNHDA and CDR2 SQIVND (reference sequence). The CDR3 here is CASSTSSLNQPQHF. CDR3 nucleotide sequence: TGTGCCAGTAGTACTTCGAGTTTAAATCAGCCCCAGCATTTT.

The gene calls are TRBV6-1 and TRBJ1-2, with 8 bases lining up with TRBD1. Losses at the gene ends were 5 bases for V and 4 bases for J; bases not matched to a gene: 6. The CDR3 has 14 residues. Germline V CDR1 and CDR2: MNHNS, SASEGT. CDR3 bases: TGTGCCAGCAGTACGGACAGGGCGGGCTATGGCTACACCTTC. Encoded protein: CASSTDRAGYGYTF.

The J gene is TRBJ2-7, the V gene TRBV4-3, with 7 positions matching TRBD1. Germline CDR1 reads LGHNA; CDR2 reads YSLEER. Losses at the gene ends were 0 bases for V and 0 bases for J; bases not matched to a gene: 5. CDR3 size: 16 residues. CDR3 loop: CASSQDQGESSYEQYF. As DNA, the CDR3 is TGCGCCAGCAGCCAAGATCAGGGGGAGAGCTCCTACGAGCAGTACTTC.

This clone appeared a single time. The CDR3 region has the DNA TGTGCCAGCAGTTTCCAGGGAGGCTATGGCTACACCTTC. Translated: CASSFQGGYGYTF. V is TRBV28 and J is TRBJ1-2; TRBD1 is a possible D gene (5 bases). The germline gives CDR1 MDHEN, CDR2 SYDVKM. This CDR3 is 13 amino acids long. Trimming cost V 3 bases and J 4 bases, with 9 bases left between them.

The rearrangement joins TRBV2 to TRBJ2-3, with 7 bases identical to TRBD1. Germline CDR1 is SNHLY and CDR2 is FYNNEI. The V and J ends lost 5 bases and 2 bases, in that order; junction bases with no gene match: 7. This CDR3 spans 15 amino acids. As DNA, the CDR3 is TGTGCCAGCAGTCCCTCAGGGGGTGACACAGATACGCAGTATTTT. Encoded protein: CASSPSGGDTDTQYF.

The chain couples TRBV18 to TRBJ1-5; D gene unclear. This CDR3 has 14 residues. Germline CDR1 is KGHSH and CDR2 is LQKENI. Trimming cost V 3 bases and J 3 bases, with 9 bases left between them. CDR3 region: CASSPRQDNQPQHF. The CDR3 DNA follows: TGTGCCAGCTCACCCCGGCAGGACAATCAGCCCCAGCATTTT.

A remark on this clone: An end of the junction differs from the germline gene, which may be a read error. The chain couples TRBV5-4 to TRBJ2-7; 10 bases are shared with TRBD2. This CDR3 spans 18 amino acids. Germline V gene sequence: CDR1 SGHNT, CDR2 YYREEE (reference sequence). The DNA for the CDR3 is TGCGCCAGCAGCCAAGATCGGACTAGCGGAATAAGGGGCTACGAGCAGTACTTC. Protein: CASSQDRTSGIRGYEQYF.